These 25 T cell receptor beta chains came from one sample sequenced in a study of breast tumors, draining lymph nodes, adjacent tissues. Axillary draining lymph nodes of breast cancer patients supplied the node samples. Via MiXCR, TCRdb re-called the multiplex PCR reads, giving one row per CDR3 protein. The sample consists of hundreds of thousands of distinct CDR3 sequences, roughly 32% of them appearing once. Specimen: axillary lymph node tissue. These receptors all come from a female donor with breast cancer. Some clones in this sample may be carry-over from other donors' samples.

This clonotype was detected ten times or more. This rearrangement joins TRBV19 to TRBJ1-5; 7 bases are shared with TRBD1. Per germline, CDR1 LNHDA and CDR2 SQIVND (reference sequence). V shed 5 bases and J 0 bases; nucleotides not matched to a gene: 4. This CDR3 contains 15 residues. The CDR3 spells CASSPGTVSNQPQHF. The CDR3 bases are TGTGCCAGTAGTCCCGGGACAGTTAGCAATCAGCCCCAGCATTTT.

This clonotype was counted ten times or more. The CDR3 loop is CASSLGTSERYGTYEQYF. The CDR3 DNA reads TGTGCCAGCAGCTTAGGGACTAGCGAACGCTACGGTACCTACGAGCAGTACTTC. The rearrangement joins TRBV11-3 to TRBJ2-7, with 9 bases identical to TRBD2. The germline V gene has CDR1 SGHNT and CDR2 YENEEA. V was pared by 1 base and J by 2 bases, with 12 bases of the junction left unmatched. This CDR3 is 18 amino acids long.

There are many counts of this clonotype. The rearrangement joins TRBV7-3 to TRBJ2-7; 14 bases fit TRBD2. V was clipped by 2 bases and J by 5 bases; unmatched bases: 2. Germline assignment: CDR1 SGHTA and CDR2 FQGTGA. CDR3 size: 15 residues. The CDR3 DNA is TGTGCCAGCAGCTTATTGGGACTAGCGGGAGACGAGCAGTACTTC. Amino acids: CASSLLGLAGDEQYF.

The sample holds many counts of this clonotype. The chain has TRBV6-6 and TRBJ1-5; the D is unclear. The CDR3 is 11 residues long. The V end was cut by 6 bases, the J end by 5 bases, with 5 bases between. The germline gives CDR1 MNHNY, CDR2 SVGAGI (reference sequence). The CDR3 sequence is CASRRDQPQHF. The CDR3 DNA follows: TGTGCCAGCAGACGAGATCAGCCCCAGCATTTT.

There are many counts of this clonotype. The chain combines TRBV9 with TRBJ2-1; 12 bases map to TRBD2. The CDR3 spans 16 residues. Per germline, CDR1 SGDLS and CDR2 YYNGEE. V trimming: 0 bases; J trimming: 4 bases; junction bases outside the gene matches: 2. CDR3 sequence (DNA): TGTGCCAGCAGCGTAGGGCTAGCGGGGGGGTACAATGAGCAGTTCTTC. This codes for CASSVGLAGGYNEQFF.

The CDR3 sequence is CATSRDRLFNEQFF. As DNA, the CDR3 is TGTGCCACCAGCAGAGATCGGCTTTTCAATGAGCAGTTCTTC. The chain couples TRBV15 to TRBJ2-1; D unclear. V was pared by 0 bases and J by 6 bases, with 9 bases between. The CDR3 loop spans 14 amino acids. Germline lookup yields CDR1 LNHNV and CDR2 YYDKDF (reference sequence).

This clonotype was observed many times. V gene TRBV9 combines with J gene TRBJ2-7; D perhaps matches TRBD1 (7 bases). Germline CDR1 and CDR2: SGDLS and YYNGEE. This CDR3 contains 14 residues. V was cut by 3 bases and J by 5 bases, with 15 bases left in between. This CDR3 is CASSEPGRGDEQYF. In DNA form, the CDR3 reads TGTGCCAGCAGCGAACCCGGCAGGGGGGACGAGCAGTACTTC.

The CDR3: CSASRSTGNEQYF. CDR3 nucleotides: TGCAGTGCCAGCAGATCGACAGGGAACGAGCAGTACTTC. The chain combines TRBV20-1 with TRBJ2-7; 7 bases are shared with TRBD1. The CDR3 has 13 residues. The J segment lost 5 bases and the V segment lost 6 bases, leaving 10 bases of the junction unmatched. Germline loops: CDR1 DFQATT, CDR2 SNEGSKA (reference sequence).

This clonotype came up a few times. This may come from a read error, since a much larger clone is one base off. The V call is TRBV9, the J call TRBJ2-1; D gene uncertain. The CDR3 is made up of 14 amino acids. CDR1 and CDR2 (germline): SGDLS, YYNGEE. CDR3 sequence (DNA): TGTGCCAGCAGCGCTAGAGGAGCCTACAATGAGCAGTCCTTC. Its protein product is CASSARGAYNEQSF.

This clonotype has ten or more counts. The V and J genes are TRBV20-1 and TRBJ2-7; TRBD2 aligns across 10 bases. This CDR3 is 15 amino acids long. V dropped 2 bases and J dropped 5; count of bases not matched to a gene: 9. The V gene's germline CDR1 is DFQATT and CDR2 SNEGSKA (reference sequence). Here the CDR3 reads CSARFQREGRDEQYF. The CDR3 region has the DNA TGCAGTGCTAGATTCCAGCGGGAGGGCCGGGACGAGCAGTACTTC.

This clonotype appeared many times. The CDR3 region has the DNA TGTGCCAGCTCACAGGGACAGCACTACGAGCAGTACTTC. It yields the protein CASSQGQHYEQYF. V usage is TRBV18 and J usage is TRBJ2-7; 7 bases line up with TRBD1. From germline, CDR1 is KGHSH and CDR2 LQKENI. V lost 4 bases, J lost 3 bases, and 3 bases stayed unmatched. This CDR3 comprises 13 residues.

There are many counts of this clonotype. The V gene is TRBV27, the J gene TRBJ2-7; D not certain. The germline V and J ends were trimmed by 2 bases and 3 bases, with 11 bases remaining between them. This CDR3 has 14 amino acids. CDR1 MNHEY and CDR2 SMNVEV come from the germline V gene (reference sequence). The CDR3 DNA is TGTGCCAGCAGTTTAGGATTGGCGAACTACGAGCAGTACTTC. As protein: CASSLGLANYEQYF.

This clonotype showed up many times. CDR3 DNA sequence: TGTGCCAGCAGCTTAAGCGGGACAGGCCAAGAGACCCAGTACTTC. Protein product: CASSLSGTGQETQYF. This chain joins TRBV7-3 and TRBJ2-5; TRBD1 aligns across 8 bases. This CDR3 region has 15 residues. Unmatched junction bases numbered 2, after V lost 1 base and J lost 1 base. The V gene's germline CDR1 is SGHTA and CDR2 FQGTGA.

This clonotype was counted many times. The V and J genes are TRBV7-6 and TRBJ2-1; D uncertain. The CDR3 is 13 residues long. Germline values: CDR1 SGHVS, CDR2 FNYEAQ. With 4 bases removed from V and 3 bases from J, the gap between germline ends came to 7 bases. CDR3 nucleotide sequence: TGTGCCAGCAGCTACCAGAGCTACAATGAGCAGTTCTTC. Amino acids: CASSYQSYNEQFF.

In its sample, this clonotype was seen many times. The chain joins TRBV6-5 to TRBJ2-7, with 11 positions matching TRBD2. This CDR3 is built from 16 residues. Germline CDR1 is MNHEY and CDR2 is SVGAGI. The J segment lost 2 bases and the V segment lost 5 bases, leaving 8 bases of the junction unmatched. This chain's CDR3 is CASSAPGLAATYEQYF. CDR3 sequence (DNA): TGTGCCAGCAGTGCGCCGGGACTAGCGGCGACCTACGAGCAGTACTTC.

This chain joins TRBV20-1 and TRBJ1-6; TRBD1 agrees at 8 bases. There are 13 residues in the CDR3. CDR1 is DFQATT, CDR2 SNEGSKA, per germline (reference sequence). The V and J ends lost 6 bases and 6 bases, in that order; junction bases with no gene match: 4. CDR3 coding DNA: TGCAGTGCCAGGGGACAGGCTAATTCACCCCTCCACTTT. This translates into CSARGQANSPLHF.

The chain joins TRBV12-3 or TRBV12-4 to TRBJ2-5; 9 bases are a match to TRBD1. The CDR3 contains 13 residues. V was pared by 5 bases and J by 5 bases, with 3 bases of the junction left unmatched. The chain's CDR3 is CASSAGQGETQYF. The CDR3 DNA reads TGTGCCAGCAGTGCCGGACAGGGGGAGACCCAGTACTTC.

Concerning this clonotype: A read error may be the cause here, since a much bigger clone is one base away. The J gene is TRBJ2-5, the V gene TRBV11-2; D is unclear. CDR1 and CDR2 (germline): SGHAT, FQNNGV. The CDR3 sequence is 15 residues long. The CDR3 region is CVSSFIPRDQETQYF. The CDR3, as DNA: TGTGTCAGCAGCTTCATCCCACGGGACCAAGAGACCCAGTACTTC.

The gene calls are TRBV7-9 and TRBJ2-2; D is uncertain. Trimming left V 1 base short and J 8 bases short, with 5 bases between. Germline-derived CDR1 and CDR2 are SEHNR and FQNEAQ (reference sequence). This CDR3 spans 12 amino acids. The CDR3 bases are TGTGCCAGCAGCTTAGGGTCAGGGGAGCTGTTTTTT. Translation: CASSLGSGELFF.

This clonotype was recorded at least ten times. The chain links TRBV3-1 to TRBJ2-7; TRBD2 aligns across 10 bases. In germline, CDR1 is LGHDT, CDR2 YNNKEL (reference sequence). The CDR3 is 16 amino acids. Trimming took 4 bases from V and 2 from J; bases not matched to a gene: 8. The CDR3 is CASSLEALAGPYEQYF. CDR3 nucleotide sequence: TGTGCCAGCAGCCTGGAGGCACTAGCGGGGCCCTACGAGCAGTACTTC.

The chain employs TRBV20-1 and TRBJ1-2; weak D call: TRBD1 (5 bases). Germline V gene data show CDR1 as DFQATT and CDR2 as SNEGSKA (reference sequence). Trimming shortened V by 5 bases and J by 12 bases, and 16 bases separated the two germline ends. CDR3 size: 11 residues. The DNA of the CDR3 is TGCAGTGCTGGGGCTAGCTCTGGAAACACCTTC. It is translated as CSAGASSGNTF.

This sequence joins TRBV24-1 and TRBJ1-4; tentative D call: TRBD1 (6 bases). Trimming left V 7 bases short and J 3 bases short, with 17 bases between. The CDR3 spans 16 residues. Germline V CDR1 and CDR2: KGHDR, SFDVKD. CDR3 sequence: CATSRDGGRANEKLFF. CDR3 nucleotide sequence: TGTGCCACCAGCCGGGACGGGGGGCGTGCTAATGAAAAACTGTTTTTT.

This clonotype appeared many times. The chain joins TRBV9 to TRBJ2-3, with 9 positions matching TRBD1. This CDR3 spans 14 amino acids. CDR1 SGDLS and CDR2 YYNGEE come from the germline V gene. After removal of 7 bases from V and 3 bases from J, the junction contained 6 bases not matched to a gene. CDR3 region: CASSTGTGTDTQYF. The CDR3 DNA sequence: TGTGCCAGCTCTACCGGGACAGGGACAGATACGCAGTATTTT. Full variable domain (outside the CDR3, taken from reference TRBV9 and TRBJ2-3): DSGVTQTPKHLITATGQRVTLRCSPRSGDLSVYWYQQSLDQGLQFLIQYYNGEERAKGNILERFSAQQFPDLHSELNLSSLELGDSALYFCASSTGTGTDTQYFGPGTRLTVL.

This chain joins TRBV2 and TRBJ2-4; no firm D call. The CDR3 consists of 15 residues. Trimming took off 3 bases at V and 2 bases at J, with 11 bases between the two ends. The germline V gene has CDR1 SNHLY and CDR2 FYNNEI. CDR3 residues: CASSDRAGTKNIQYF. CDR3 nucleotides: TGTGCCAGCAGTGATCGGGCTGGGACCAAAAACATTCAGTACTTC.

The V call is TRBV9, the J call TRBJ2-1; D is undetermined. The V gene lost 4 bases and the J gene lost 4 bases, with 15 bases spanning the gap. CDR1 is SGDLS and CDR2 is YYNGEE in the germline V gene. CDR3 length: 15 residues. The CDR3 is CASSSAPQLYNEQFF. The CDR3 nucleotides are TGTGCCAGCAGCTCGGCCCCCCAGTTATACAATGAGCAGTTCTTC.